What follows describes a single T cell receptor (beta chain). The record originates from a study of early T cells in non-severe SARS-CoV-2 infection. Across the whole study: Sequenced material consisted of bulk RNA (from unsorted whole blood), and chains were unpaired.

Unique molecular identifiers (one per individual cDNA molecule) were attached. Each CDR3 protein is one row after TCRdb ran MiXCR on the 5' RACE reads. The table includes roughly 90,000 distinct CDR3 sequences, about 14% detected once. V was clipped by 0 bases and J by 5 bases; unmatched bases: 5. CDR3 length: 15 residues. CDR1 is DFQATT, CDR2 SNEGSKA, per germline (reference sequence). The sample consisted of whole blood. This chain uses TRBV20-1 with TRBJ2-3, with 10 bases aligning to TRBD2. This clonotype originated in an adult who was a healthcare worker with PCR-confirmed SARS-CoV-2 infection or an uninfected control (not recorded which). The CDR3 nucleotides read TGCAGTGCTAGAGATGGGCTAGCGGGGGTAGATACGCAGTATTTT. Its translation: CSARDGLAGVDTQYF.